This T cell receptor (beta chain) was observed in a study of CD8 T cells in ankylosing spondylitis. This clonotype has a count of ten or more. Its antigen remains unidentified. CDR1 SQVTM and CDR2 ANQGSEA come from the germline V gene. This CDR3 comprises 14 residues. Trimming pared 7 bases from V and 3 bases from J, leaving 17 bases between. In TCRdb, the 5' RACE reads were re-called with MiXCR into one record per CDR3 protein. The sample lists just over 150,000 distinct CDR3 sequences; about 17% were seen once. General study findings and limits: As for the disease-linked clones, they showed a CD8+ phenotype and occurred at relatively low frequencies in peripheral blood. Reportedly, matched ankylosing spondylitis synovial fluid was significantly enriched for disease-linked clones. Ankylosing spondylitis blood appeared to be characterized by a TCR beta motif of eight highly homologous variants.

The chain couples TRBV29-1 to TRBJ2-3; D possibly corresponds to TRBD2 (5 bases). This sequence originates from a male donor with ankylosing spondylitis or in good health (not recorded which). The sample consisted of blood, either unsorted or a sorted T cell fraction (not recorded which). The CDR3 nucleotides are TGCAGCGACCTCCGGGGTGTGGTGACAGATACGCAGTATTTT. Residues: CSDLRGVVTDTQYF.